This entry is about one T cell receptor (beta chain). The antigen remains unidentified. This entry comes from a study of T-cell memory formation after mild COVID-19. Trimming stripped 0 bases from V and 0 bases from J, with 8 bases between. The CDR3 runs to 14 residues. Germline lookup yields CDR1 DFQATT and CDR2 SNEGSKA (reference sequence). TCR alpha and TCR beta cDNA libraries carrying sample barcodes and UMIs came from 5'RACE with constant-segment primers. TCRdb recomputed calls from the 5' RACE reads with MiXCR, one row per CDR3 protein. Among around 50,000 distinct CDR3 sequences listed, 27% were seen once. Study conclusions and caveats: Detection of some responders pre-infection suggested pre-existing cross-reactive memory T cells participated.

The chain has TRBV20-1 and TRBJ2-5; tentatively, D is TRBD2 (5 bases). The TCR was taken from a man in his late teens or twenties who had mild COVID-19 (a few samples of this study predate the infection). Cell type and time point are not known. Material for sequencing was PBMCs or a T cell subset sorted from them (not recorded which). The CDR3 nucleotides read TGCAGTGCTAGAGATTCGGGGTACCAAGAGACCCAGTACTTC. It yields the protein CSARDSGYQETQYF.